The next 3 T cell receptor beta chains were all read from a single sample in a study of blood T cell repertoires in COVID-19. TCRdb's copy holds only in-frame clones and misses some; the assay was immunoSEQ multiplex PCR. The data contain nearly 60,000 clones, more than 75% of them singletons. The sample taken for sequencing was peripheral blood. The source of these receptors is a middle-aged man with active COVID-19.

The chain recombines TRBV6-5 with TRBJ1-2, with 10 bases that match TRBD1. The CDR3 is made up of 15 amino acids. The ends lost 5 bases at V and 8 bases at J; junction bases unmatched: 11. Germline V gene sequence: CDR1 MNHEY, CDR2 SVGAGI. In nucleotides, the CDR3 is TGTGCCAGCAGTACGGGGACAGGGGACTTGTGGGGCTACACCTTC. It translates to CASSTGTGDLWGYTF.

CDR3 residues: CASSLTGGGAGEQYF. DNA for the CDR3: TGCGCCAGCAGCTTGACCGGGGGCGGAGCGGGGGAGCAGTACTTC. The chain recombines TRBV5-1 with TRBJ2-7, with D perhaps matching TRBD2 (7 bases). This CDR3 is 15 amino acids long. Germline V lookup: CDR1 SGHRS, CDR2 YFSETQ. Trimming left V 1 base short and J 7 bases short, with 18 bases between.

This clone was detected a few times. This chain links TRBV5-5 with TRBJ2-7, with D perhaps matching TRBD1 (6 bases). Trimming took 2 bases from V and 4 from J, leaving 7 bases between them. The germline gives CDR1 SGHKS, CDR2 YYEKEE (reference sequence). The length of the CDR3 is 12 residues. CDR3 nucleotides: TGTGCCAGCAGCTTTGACAGGTACGAGCAGTACTTC. This sequence encodes CASSFDRYEQYF.